The 21 T cell receptor beta chains reported below all come from one sample, sequenced in a study of human T cells and chemical hapten exposure. TCRdb analysed the RACE reads with MiXCR anew, one entry per CDR3 protein. The data show approximately 89,000 distinct CDR3 sequences, more than 6.5% seen once. As to time point: patch test 2, 6 weeks after DPC sensitization. As to treatment: therapeutic diphenylcyclopropenone sensitization with weekly scalp DPC. Sample: whole blood, taken in connection with sensitization to the hapten diphenylcyclopropenone (DPC). The receptors here all came from a woman younger than 45 with alopecia areata. Some clones in this sample may be carry-over from other donors' samples.

The DNA of the CDR3 is TGTGCCAGCAGTTCCCAGGGGGACGCACAACCCTACGAGCAGTACTTC. It translates to CASSSQGDAQPYEQYF. The V call is TRBV6-5, the J call TRBJ2-7; the match to TRBD1 covers 7 bases. CDR1 and CDR2 from the germline V gene are MNHEY and SVGAGI. The CDR3 spans 16 residues. Trimming removed 4 bases from V and 2 bases from J; junction bases left unmatched: 11.

J is TRBJ1-2 and V is TRBV12-3 or TRBV12-4; 11 bases map to TRBD1. The CDR3 is made up of 15 amino acids. The ends lost 5 bases at V and 5 bases at J; junction bases unmatched: 7. DNA for the CDR3: TGTGCCAGCAGTCCTTGGGACAGGGGGGGTTATGGCTACACCTTC. Its protein is CASSPWDRGGYGYTF.

This clonotype was seen repeatedly, ten times or more. V gene TRBV30 combines with J gene TRBJ2-7; D is undetermined. The CDR3 loop spans 13 amino acids. The germline V gene has CDR1 GTSNPN and CDR2 SVGIG (reference sequence). V was trimmed by 0 bases and J by 2 bases, leaving 8 bases between them. CDR3 sequence reads: CAWSVDKPYEQYF. CDR3 DNA: TGTGCCTGGAGTGTTGACAAACCCTACGAGCAGTACTTC. The full variable domain, completed using reference TRBV30 and TRBJ2-7, is SQTIHQWPATLVQPVGSPLSLECTVEGTSNPNLYWYRQAAGRGLQLLFYSVGIGQISSEVPQNLSASRPQDRQFILSSKKLLLSDSGFYLCAWSVDKPYEQYFGPGTRLTVT.

This clonotype was picked up many times. V usage is TRBV3-1 and J usage is TRBJ1-2, with D possibly being TRBD1 (5 bases). The length of the CDR3 is 14 residues. Germline CDR1 LGHDT, CDR2 YNNKEL (reference sequence). The V end was cut by 1 base, the J end by 4 bases, with 10 bases between. CDR3 in amino acids: CASSQVAGPYGYTF. The CDR3 DNA reads TGTGCCAGCAGCCAAGTAGCGGGGCCCTATGGCTACACCTTC.

This clonotype was counted a few times. V and J are TRBV2 and TRBJ1-1; 8 nucleotides align to TRBD1. The CDR3 is made up of 13 amino acids. Losses at the gene ends were 2 bases for V and 6 bases for J; bases not matched to a gene: 2. CDR1 and CDR2 (germline): SNHLY, FYNNEI. Written as DNA, the CDR3 is TGTGCCAGCAGTGAACAGGGGGCCTCTGAAGCTTTCTTT. Its protein product is CASSEQGASEAFF.

The table lists this clonotype with many counts. This chain links TRBV6-6 with TRBJ2-1; D is unresolved. Germline CDR1 is MNHNY and CDR2 is SVGAGI (reference sequence). V was cut by 5 bases and J by 7 bases, with 9 bases left in between. The CDR3 covers 12 residues. The CDR3 bases are TGTGCCAGCAGTCCCCAGTCGAATGAGCAGTTCTTC. As protein: CASSPQSNEQFF.

The chain couples TRBV18 to TRBJ2-6; 8 positions match TRBD1. The length of the CDR3 is 17 residues. The trim removed 4 bases at V and 2 bases at J, leaving 7 bases unmatched. CDR1 is KGHSH and CDR2 is LQKENI in the germline V gene. CDR3 nucleotides: TGTGCCAGCTCACGAGGACAGGGCGCCCCTGGGGCCAACGTCCTGACTTTC. As protein: CASSRGQGAPGANVLTF.

There are many counts of this clonotype. The chain combines TRBV5-1 with TRBJ1-1; tentatively, D is TRBD1 (5 bases). Germline V gene lookup returns CDR1 SGHRS and CDR2 YFSETQ. The V gene lost 4 bases and the J gene lost 4 bases, with 20 bases spanning the gap. The CDR3 covers 16 residues. CDR3 region: CASSPGFVQGSTEAFF. CDR3 coding DNA: TGCGCCAGCAGCCCAGGGTTTGTGCAGGGTAGCACTGAAGCTTTCTTT. The complete variable domain, with remaining parts taken from reference TRBV5-1 and TRBJ1-1, reads KAGVTQTPRYLIKTRGQQVTLSCSPISGHRSVSWYQQTPGQGLQFLFEYFSETQRNKGNFPGRFSGRQFSNSRSEMNVSTLELGDSALYLCASSPGFVQGSTEAFFGQGTRLTVV.

CDR3 in DNA: TGTGCCAGCAGCTCGGGGGGGGAGCTGTTTTTT. Its translation: CASSSGGELFF. The J gene is TRBJ2-2, the V gene TRBV5-4; possibly TRBD2 for D (5 bases). CDR1 is SGHNT and CDR2 is YYREEE in the germline V gene (reference sequence). The CDR3 is 11 residues long. The ends were cut back, 3 bases at V and 8 bases at J, with 5 bases in the middle.

This clonotype was seen repeatedly, ten times or more. The rearrangement uses TRBV29-1 and TRBJ2-3, with D possibly being TRBD2 (6 bases). The CDR3 sequence is 14 residues long. From germline, CDR1 is SQVTM and CDR2 ANQGSEA. V was cut by 5 bases and J by 0 bases, with 12 bases left in between. Here the CDR3 DNA reads TGCAGCGTTACCCTAGCGATTAGCACAGATACGCAGTATTTT. Translating it yields CSVTLAISTDTQYF.

This clonotype was counted many times. This chain uses TRBV4-1 with TRBJ1-1; D perhaps matches TRBD1 (5 bases). The CDR3 extends over 14 amino acids. Germline lookup yields CDR1 MGHRA and CDR2 YSYEKL. Trimming pared 4 bases from V and 0 bases from J, leaving 9 bases between. In DNA form, the CDR3 reads TGCGCCAGCAGCCCGGACACCATGAACACTGAAGCTTTCTTT. Translated, it gives CASSPDTMNTEAFF.

The chain links TRBV27 to TRBJ2-3; D unresolved. The germline V and J ends were trimmed by 2 bases and 2 bases, with 5 bases remaining between them. CDR1 and CDR2 (germline): MNHEY, SMNVEV (reference sequence). The CDR3 sequence is 13 residues long. CDR3 nucleotides: TGTGCCAGCAGTTTAGGTTACACAGATACGCAGTATTTT. Protein product: CASSLGYTDTQYF.

This clonotype was seen ten or more times. V usage is TRBV2 and J usage is TRBJ2-7; possibly TRBD2 for D (7 bases). The CDR3 spans 16 residues. CDR1 and CDR2 from the germline V gene are SNHLY and FYNNEI. The V gene lost 7 bases and the J gene lost 5 bases, with 24 bases spanning the gap. CDR3 in amino acids: CASTPGADTGGHEQYF. In nucleotides, the CDR3 is TGTGCCAGCACCCCAGGCGCCGACACCGGGGGGCACGAGCAGTACTTC.

This clonotype has at least ten counts. The rearrangement links TRBV5-6 to TRBJ2-2; no definite D call. Germline assignment: CDR1 SGHDT and CDR2 YYEEEE. This CDR3 contains 15 residues. V was shortened by 0 bases and J by 0 bases, with 6 bases between the two germline ends. CDR3 nucleotide sequence: TGTGCCAGCAGCTTGGAATATACGAACACCGGGGAGCTGTTTTTT. This encodes CASSLEYTNTGELFF.

This clonotype was observed at least ten times. The chain carries TRBV6-1 and TRBJ2-7; 9 bases are shared with TRBD2. Trimming cost V 2 bases and J 3 bases; bases outside gene matches: 8. CDR1 and CDR2 from the germline V gene are MNHNS and SASEGT. The CDR3 is 16 residues long. Written as DNA, the CDR3 is TGTGCCAGCAGTGAAAGTATCGGCGGGGGGGTCTACGAGCAGTACTTC. Translating gives CASSESIGGGVYEQYF.

In this sample, this clonotype turned up many times. The chain uses TRBV27 and TRBJ2-3; 9 bases map to TRBD1. Losses at the gene ends were 2 bases for V and 2 bases for J; bases not matched to a gene: 2. Germline V gene sequence: CDR1 MNHEY, CDR2 SMNVEV (reference sequence). The length of the CDR3 is 15 residues. The CDR3 region is CASSLGDRVTDTQYF. As DNA, the CDR3 is TGTGCCAGCAGTTTAGGGGACAGGGTCACAGATACGCAGTATTTT.

Ten or more counts support this clonotype. This sequence joins TRBV6-6 and TRBJ1-1; D is perhaps TRBD1 (5 bases). Germline assignment: CDR1 MNHNY and CDR2 SVGAGI (reference sequence). V lost 3 bases and J 1 base, leaving 18 bases between the germline ends. The CDR3 runs 17 residues. In nucleotides, the CDR3 is TGTGCCAGCAGTTATGATAGGTTGGACATAACGAACACTGAAGCTTTCTTT. Its protein product is CASSYDRLDITNTEAFF.

This clonotype was counted at least ten times. This chain joins TRBV7-9 and TRBJ2-7, with TRBD1 matching 8 bases. Germline CDR1 reads SEHNR; CDR2 reads FQNEAQ (reference sequence). The trim removed 5 bases at V and 3 bases at J, leaving 3 bases unmatched. The CDR3 is made up of 13 amino acids. CDR3 bases: TGTGCCAGCAGCGACAGGGGAAACTACGAGCAGTACTTC. This translates into CASSDRGNYEQYF.

This clonotype has at least ten counts. The V call is TRBV20-1, the J call TRBJ2-7; weak D call: TRBD2 (6 bases). The ends were cut back, 4 bases at V and 8 bases at J, with 15 bases in the middle. The CDR3 runs 12 residues. The V gene's germline CDR1 is DFQATT and CDR2 SNEGSKA (reference sequence). The CDR3 region has the DNA TGCAGTGCTATACGGGACTCAGGGCAGCAGTACTTC. This translates into CSAIRDSGQQYF.

Note on this clonotype: Possible read error: a much larger clone is one base away. V is TRBV5-1 and J is TRBJ2-3; the D gene is possibly TRBD2 (6 bases). Germline V gene data show CDR1 as SGHRS and CDR2 as YFSETQ. The length of the CDR3 is 15 residues. Trimming took 3 bases from V and 0 from J, leaving 11 bases between them. CDR3 DNA: TGCGCCAGCAGCTGGATAGGGACTAGCACAGATACGCAGTATTTT. As protein: CASSWIGTSTDTQYF.

The V gene is TRBV6-5, the J gene TRBJ2-1, with TRBD2 matching 8 bases. V lost 6 bases, J lost 4 bases, and 14 bases stayed unmatched. Germline V lookup: CDR1 MNHEY, CDR2 SVGAGI. The CDR3 runs to 17 residues. The CDR3 DNA is TGTGCCAGCAGCCCCAACGGGGGGGCAGTGGGGTACAATGAGCAGTTCTTC. As protein: CASSPNGGAVGYNEQFF.